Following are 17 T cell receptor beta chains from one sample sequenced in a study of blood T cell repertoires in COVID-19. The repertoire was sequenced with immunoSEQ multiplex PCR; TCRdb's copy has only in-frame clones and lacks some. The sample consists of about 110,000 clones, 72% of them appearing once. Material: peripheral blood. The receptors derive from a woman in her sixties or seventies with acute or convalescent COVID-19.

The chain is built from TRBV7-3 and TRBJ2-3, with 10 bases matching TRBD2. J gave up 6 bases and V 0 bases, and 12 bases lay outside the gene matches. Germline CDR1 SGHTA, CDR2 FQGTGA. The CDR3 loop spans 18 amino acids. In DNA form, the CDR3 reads TGTGCCAGCAGCTTAACGGGCAGGAGCGGGGGGGCTTTGGATACGCAGTATTTT. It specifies CASSLTGRSGGALDTQYF. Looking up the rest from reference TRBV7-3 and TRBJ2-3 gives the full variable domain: GAGVSQTPSNKVTEKGKYVELRCDPISGHTALYWYRQSLGQGPEFLIYFQGTGAADDSGLPNDRFFAVRPEGSVSTLKIQRTERGDSAVYLCASSLTGRSGGALDTQYFGPGTRLTVL.

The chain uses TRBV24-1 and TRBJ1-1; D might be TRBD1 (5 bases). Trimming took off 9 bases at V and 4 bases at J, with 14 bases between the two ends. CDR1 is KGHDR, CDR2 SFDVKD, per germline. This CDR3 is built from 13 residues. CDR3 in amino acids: CATVGGTSTEAFF. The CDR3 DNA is TGTGCCACCGTTGGGGGGACCAGCACTGAAGCTTTCTTT.

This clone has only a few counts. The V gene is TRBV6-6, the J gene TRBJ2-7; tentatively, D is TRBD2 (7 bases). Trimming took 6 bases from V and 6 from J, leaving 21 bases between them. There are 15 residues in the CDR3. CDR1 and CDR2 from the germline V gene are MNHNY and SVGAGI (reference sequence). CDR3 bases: TGTGCCAGCAGGCACCGGGGGGCAGGGATGGGCGAGCAGTACTTC. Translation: CASRHRGAGMGEQYF.

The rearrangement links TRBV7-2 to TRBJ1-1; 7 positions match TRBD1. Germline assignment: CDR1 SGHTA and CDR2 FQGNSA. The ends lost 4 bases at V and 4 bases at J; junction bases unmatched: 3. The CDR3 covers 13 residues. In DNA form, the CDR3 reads TGTGCCAGCAGCTCGAGACAGGGCACTGAAGCTTTCTTT. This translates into CASSSRQGTEAFF.

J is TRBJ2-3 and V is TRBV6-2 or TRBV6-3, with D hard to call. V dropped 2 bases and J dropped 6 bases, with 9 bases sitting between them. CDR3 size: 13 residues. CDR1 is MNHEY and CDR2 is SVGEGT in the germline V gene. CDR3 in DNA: TGTGCCAGCAGTTACCCCGGTCGGGATACGCAGTATTTT. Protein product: CASSYPGRDTQYF.

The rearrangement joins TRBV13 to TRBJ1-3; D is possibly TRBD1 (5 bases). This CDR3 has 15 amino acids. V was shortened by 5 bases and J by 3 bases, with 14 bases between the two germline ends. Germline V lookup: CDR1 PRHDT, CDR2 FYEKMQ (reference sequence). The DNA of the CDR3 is TGTGCCAGCAGCACAGGTCCCTGGGGTGGAAACACCATATATTTT. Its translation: CASSTGPWGGNTIYF.

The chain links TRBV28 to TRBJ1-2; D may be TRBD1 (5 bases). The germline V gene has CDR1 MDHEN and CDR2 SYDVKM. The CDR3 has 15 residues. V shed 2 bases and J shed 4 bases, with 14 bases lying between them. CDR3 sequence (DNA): TGTGCCAGCAGTTTACCGCAGGGCGGGAGCTATGGCTACACCTTC. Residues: CASSLPQGGSYGYTF.

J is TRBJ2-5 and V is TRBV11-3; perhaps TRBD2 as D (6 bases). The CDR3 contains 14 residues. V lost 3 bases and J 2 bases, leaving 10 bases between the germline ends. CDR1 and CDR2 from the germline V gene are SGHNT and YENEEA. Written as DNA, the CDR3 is TGTGCCAGCAGCTTGGGGGGATCTCAAGAGACCCAGTACTTC. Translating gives CASSLGGSQETQYF.

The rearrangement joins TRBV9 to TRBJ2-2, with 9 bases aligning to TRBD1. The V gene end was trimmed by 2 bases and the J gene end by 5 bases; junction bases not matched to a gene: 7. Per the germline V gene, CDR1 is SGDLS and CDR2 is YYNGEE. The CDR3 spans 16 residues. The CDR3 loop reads CASSVGTGLKTGELFF. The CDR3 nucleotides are TGTGCCAGCAGCGTGGGGACAGGGTTAAAAACCGGGGAGCTGTTTTTT. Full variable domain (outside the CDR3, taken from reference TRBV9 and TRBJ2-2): DSGVTQTPKHLITATGQRVTLRCSPRSGDLSVYWYQQSLDQGLQFLIQYYNGEERAKGNILERFSAQQFPDLHSELNLSSLELGDSALYFCASSVGTGLKTGELFFGEGSRLTVL.

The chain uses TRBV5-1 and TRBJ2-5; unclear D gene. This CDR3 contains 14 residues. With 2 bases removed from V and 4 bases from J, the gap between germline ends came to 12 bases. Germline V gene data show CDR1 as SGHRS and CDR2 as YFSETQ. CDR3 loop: CASSLSSIGETQYF. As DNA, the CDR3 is TGCGCCAGCAGCTTATCATCGATCGGAGAGACCCAGTACTTC.

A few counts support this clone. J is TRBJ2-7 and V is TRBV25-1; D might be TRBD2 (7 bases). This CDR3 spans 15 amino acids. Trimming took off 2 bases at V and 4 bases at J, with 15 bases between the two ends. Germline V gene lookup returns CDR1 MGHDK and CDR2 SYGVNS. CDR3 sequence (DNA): TGTGCCAGCAGTGAAACCCGGGGGGCGAGATACGAGCAGTACTTC. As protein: CASSETRGARYEQYF.

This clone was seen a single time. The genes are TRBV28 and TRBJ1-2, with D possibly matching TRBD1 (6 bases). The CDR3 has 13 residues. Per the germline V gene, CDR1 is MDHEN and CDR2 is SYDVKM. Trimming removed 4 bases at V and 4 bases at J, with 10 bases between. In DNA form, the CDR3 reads TGTGCCAGCAGTTCGACAGGTCGCTATGGCTACACCTTC. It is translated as CASSSTGRYGYTF.

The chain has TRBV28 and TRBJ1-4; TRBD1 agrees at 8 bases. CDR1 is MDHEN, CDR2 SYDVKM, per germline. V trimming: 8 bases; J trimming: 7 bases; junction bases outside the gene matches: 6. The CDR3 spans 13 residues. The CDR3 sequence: CASLETGAEKLFF. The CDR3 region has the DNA TGTGCCAGCCTTGAGACAGGGGCTGAAAAACTGTTTTTT.

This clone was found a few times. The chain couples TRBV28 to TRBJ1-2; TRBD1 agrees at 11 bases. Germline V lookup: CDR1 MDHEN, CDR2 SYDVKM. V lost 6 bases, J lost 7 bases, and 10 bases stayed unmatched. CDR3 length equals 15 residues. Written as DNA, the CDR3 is TGTGCCAGCAGAACCGGGACAGGGGGTCGCAGTGGCTACACCTTC. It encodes CASRTGTGGRSGYTF.

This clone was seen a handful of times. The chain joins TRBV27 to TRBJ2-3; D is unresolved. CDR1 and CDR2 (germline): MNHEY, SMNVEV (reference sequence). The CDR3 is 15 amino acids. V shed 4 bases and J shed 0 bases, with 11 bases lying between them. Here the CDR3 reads CASSSLTLSTDTQYF. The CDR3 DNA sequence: TGTGCCAGCAGTTCACTGACACTCAGCACAGATACGCAGTATTTT.

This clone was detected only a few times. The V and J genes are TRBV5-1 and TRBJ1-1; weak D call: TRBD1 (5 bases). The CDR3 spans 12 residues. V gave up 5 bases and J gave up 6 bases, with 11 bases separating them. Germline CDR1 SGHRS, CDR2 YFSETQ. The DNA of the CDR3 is TGCGCCAGCAGTTACGGACAATCTGAAGCTTTCTTT. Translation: CASSYGQSEAFF.

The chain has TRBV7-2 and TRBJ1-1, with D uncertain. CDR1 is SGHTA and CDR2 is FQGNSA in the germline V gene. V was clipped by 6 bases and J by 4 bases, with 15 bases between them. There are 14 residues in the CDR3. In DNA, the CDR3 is TGTGCCAGCAGGACGGCGAGTCGCGGCACTGAAGCTTTCTTT. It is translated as CASRTASRGTEAFF.